Presented here are 5 T cell receptor beta chains from one specimen sequenced in a study of T cell responses to AZD1222 COVID-19 vaccine. Measured with immunoSEQ multiplex PCR; TCRdb has only the in-frame clones, and not every one. Of approximately 69,000 clones detected, approximately 87% appear once; the ten largest clones hold more than 20%. The starting material was peripheral blood, obtained 28 days after the second AZD1222 dose. The receptors derive from an adult who received the AZD1222 COVID-19 vaccine.

The sample holds one count of this clone. The V gene is TRBV10-2, the J gene TRBJ2-3, with 8 bases matching TRBD2. Germline CDR1 WSHSY, CDR2 SAAADI. V lost 0 bases to trimming and J lost 12 bases; unmatched junction nucleotides: 5. This CDR3 is built from 13 residues. As DNA, the CDR3 is TGCGCCAGCAGTGAGTCGACAAGCGGGAGTCAGTATTTT. The encoded protein is CASSESTSGSQYF.

V usage is TRBV5-1 and J usage is TRBJ1-3, with a tentative D call TRBD1 (6 bases). Germline CDR1 and CDR2: SGHRS and YFSETQ. Trimming pared 3 bases from V and 0 bases from J, leaving 13 bases between. This CDR3 is built from 16 residues. The CDR3 region has the DNA TGCGCCAGCAGCTCTGGGGGGGCTCCCTCTGGAAACACCATATATTTT. It yields the protein CASSSGGAPSGNTIYF.

This chain joins TRBV27 and TRBJ1-2, with 9 bases identical to TRBD1. The CDR3 runs 15 residues. V lost 4 bases, J lost 1 base, and 4 bases stayed unmatched. Germline values: CDR1 MNHEY, CDR2 SMNVEV (reference sequence). The DNA of the CDR3 is TGTGCCAGCAGTTCGGGACAGGGTTTTAACTATGGCTACACCTTC. It is translated as CASSSGQGFNYGYTF.

This chain connects TRBV27 to TRBJ1-5; the D gene is possibly TRBD1 (6 bases). With 4 bases removed from V and 2 bases from J, the gap between germline ends came to 12 bases. The CDR3 covers 15 residues. Per the germline V gene, CDR1 is MNHEY and CDR2 is SMNVEV (reference sequence). The CDR3 DNA reads as TGTGCCAGCAGTTCAGGGGTACTGGGCAATCAGCCCCAGCATTTT. Its translation: CASSSGVLGNQPQHF.

The CDR3 DNA reads TGTGCCAGCAGGGTCACGGGACAGCTCGAAGCTTTCTTT. Encoded protein: CASRVTGQLEAFF. The chain recombines TRBV6-6 with TRBJ1-1, with 7 nucleotides matching TRBD1. J lost 8 bases, V lost 6 bases, and 9 bases had no gene match. The CDR3 consists of 13 residues. Germline loops: CDR1 MNHNY, CDR2 SVGAGI (reference sequence).